Listed below are T cell receptor beta chains from one sample, sequenced in a study of blood T cells in healthy people across ages. TCRdb reprocessed the 5' RACE reads with MiXCR, giving one entry per CDR3 protein. The table records about 720,000 distinct CDR3 sequences, about a fifth of them present only once. The sample comprised blood. These receptors all come from a man between 65 and 79 years old in good health. Each CDR3 is given with its conserved first and last residue. Each record gives: V gene, clone size, J gene, CDR3 protein. Clone size is not always given. Where it is, it says once, few, many or a class for expanded clones.

V gene: TRBV28; clone size: .; J gene: TRBJ2-7; CDR3 protein: CASRVRDGDYEQYF
V gene: TRBV20-1; clone size: many; J gene: TRBJ2-3; CDR3 protein: CSASSPGGSGAGVHTQYF
V gene: TRBV5-1; clone size: few; J gene: TRBJ2-2; CDR3 protein: CASRKWDANTGELFF
V gene: TRBV9; clone size: few; J gene: TRBJ2-1; CDR3 protein: CASSPSGSRGNEQFF
V gene: TRBV2; clone size: .; J gene: TRBJ2-7; CDR3 protein: CASRPRRVAGGSYEQYF
V gene: TRBV13; clone size: .; J gene: TRBJ2-5; CDR3 protein: CASSVRKFQETQYF
V gene: TRBV12-3/TRBV12-4; clone size: few; J gene: TRBJ2-3; CDR3 protein: CASTLGLAGTDTQYF
V gene: TRBV5-1; clone size: few; J gene: TRBJ2-1; CDR3 protein: CASSPGLAGVLEQFF
V gene: TRBV12-3/TRBV12-4; clone size: .; J gene: .; CDR3 protein: CASSLRQLETQYF
V gene: TRBV20-1; clone size: few; J gene: TRBJ2-1; CDR3 protein: CSAQDRSGGEQFF
V gene: TRBV5-1; clone size: .; J gene: TRBJ2-1; CDR3 protein: CASSSRTGGLNEQFF
V gene: TRBV12-3/TRBV12-4; clone size: .; J gene: TRBJ1-2; CDR3 protein: CASSLRGTTYAYTF
V gene: TRBV4-1; clone size: .; J gene: TRBJ2-7; CDR3 protein: CASSQSSTTYEQYF
V gene: TRBV6-4; clone size: .; J gene: TRBJ2-7; CDR3 protein: CASSFNGRGFSYEQYF
V gene: TRBV6-2/TRBV6-3; clone size: few; J gene: TRBJ2-5; CDR3 protein: CASRDATQTQYF
V gene: TRBV12-3/TRBV12-4; clone size: few; J gene: TRBJ2-5; CDR3 protein: CASSLRQQETQYF
V gene: TRBV6-5; clone size: .; J gene: TRBJ1-2; CDR3 protein: CASSWNRGGGYTF
V gene: TRBV7-2; clone size: .; J gene: TRBJ2-4; CDR3 protein: CASSLDRGIGTKNIQYF
V gene: TRBV10-3; clone size: once; J gene: TRBJ1-3; CDR3 protein: CAIMEGTLGNTIYF
V gene: TRBV15; clone size: few; J gene: TRBJ1-3; CDR3 protein: CATSRDLGGLTSPGHTIYF
V gene: TRBV18; clone size: few; J gene: TRBJ1-1; CDR3 protein: CASSPGGSGAFF
V gene: TRBV7-2; clone size: many; J gene: TRBJ2-5; CDR3 protein: CASSYAGGGETQYF
V gene: TRBV6-6; clone size: few; J gene: TRBJ1-6; CDR3 protein: CASTTAPPGSPLHF
V gene: TRBV27; clone size: .; J gene: TRBJ1-5; CDR3 protein: CASSLSPGNQPQHF
V gene: TRBV29-1; clone size: few; J gene: TRBJ2-6; CDR3 protein: CSTGDSGANVLTF
V gene: TRBV5-1; clone size: few; J gene: TRBJ2-7; CDR3 protein: CASSLVPGSSYEQYF
V gene: TRBV25-1; clone size: .; J gene: TRBJ2-7; CDR3 protein: CASSSVEQYF
V gene: TRBV25-1; clone size: .; J gene: TRBJ2-1; CDR3 protein: CASGTWDTQLF
V gene: TRBV12-3/TRBV12-4; clone size: .; J gene: TRBJ2-3; CDR3 protein: CASSRLAGVRADAEYF
V gene: TRBV20-1; clone size: .; J gene: TRBJ2-5; CDR3 protein: CSASRVQRAPLGTQYF
V gene: TRBV20-1; clone size: .; J gene: TRBJ2-3; CDR3 protein: CSAMRDTDTQYF
V gene: TRBV2; clone size: .; J gene: TRBJ2-3; CDR3 protein: CASSESSGADTQYF
V gene: TRBV12-3/TRBV12-4; clone size: .; J gene: TRBJ1-4; CDR3 protein: CASSRTAEGEKLFF
V gene: TRBV6-6; clone size: .; J gene: TRBJ1-2; CDR3 protein: CASRVMSGAGYTF
V gene: TRBV12-3/TRBV12-4; clone size: .; J gene: TRBJ1-2; CDR3 protein: CASSTQGAGYTF
V gene: TRBV18; clone size: few; J gene: TRBJ2-5; CDR3 protein: CASSPPWEGEAQYF
V gene: TRBV3-1; clone size: .; J gene: TRBJ1-1; CDR3 protein: CASSQARLNTEAFF
V gene: TRBV29-1; clone size: .; J gene: TRBJ2-1; CDR3 protein: CSNWDSSYNEQFF
V gene: TRBV7-8; clone size: .; J gene: TRBJ1-1; CDR3 protein: CASSLALLRTEAFF
V gene: TRBV9; clone size: few; J gene: TRBJ2-6; CDR3 protein: CASTGTGGANVLTF
V gene: TRBV13; clone size: few; J gene: TRBJ2-7; CDR3 protein: CASSLGQGYYEQYF